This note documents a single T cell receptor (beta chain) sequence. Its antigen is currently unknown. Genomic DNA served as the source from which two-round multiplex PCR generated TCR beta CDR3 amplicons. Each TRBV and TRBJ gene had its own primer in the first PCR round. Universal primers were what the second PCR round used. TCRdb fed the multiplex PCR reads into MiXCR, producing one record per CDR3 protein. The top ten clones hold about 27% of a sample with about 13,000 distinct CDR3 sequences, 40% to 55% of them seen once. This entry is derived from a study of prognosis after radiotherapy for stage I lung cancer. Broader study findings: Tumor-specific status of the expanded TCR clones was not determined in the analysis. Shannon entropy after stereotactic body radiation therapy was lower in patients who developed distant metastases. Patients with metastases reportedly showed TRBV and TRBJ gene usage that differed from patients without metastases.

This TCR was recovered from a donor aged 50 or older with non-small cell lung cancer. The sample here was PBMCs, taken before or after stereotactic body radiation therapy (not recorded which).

CDR3 coding DNA: TGCAGTGCCACCGGGACTAGCGATGGGGTCACAGATACGCAGTATTTT. Amino acid sequence: CSATGTSDGVTDTQYF. This chain joins TRBV20-1 and TRBJ2-3; TRBD2 matches 10 bases. Germline CDR1 and CDR2: DFQATT and SNEGSKA (reference sequence). The CDR3 is 16 amino acids. V gave up 6 bases and J gave up 2 bases; unmatched junction bases: 11.